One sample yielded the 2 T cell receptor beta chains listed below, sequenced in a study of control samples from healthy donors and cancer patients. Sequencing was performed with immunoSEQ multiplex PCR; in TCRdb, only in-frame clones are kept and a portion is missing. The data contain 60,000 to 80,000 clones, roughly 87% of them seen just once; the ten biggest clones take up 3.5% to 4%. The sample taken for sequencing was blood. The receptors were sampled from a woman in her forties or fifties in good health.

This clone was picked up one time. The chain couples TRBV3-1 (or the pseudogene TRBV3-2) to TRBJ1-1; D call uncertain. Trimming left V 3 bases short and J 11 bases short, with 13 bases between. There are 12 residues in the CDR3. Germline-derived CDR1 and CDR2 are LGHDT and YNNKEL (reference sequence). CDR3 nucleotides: TGTGCCAGCAGCCAGTCAAGACAAAGGGCTTTCTTT. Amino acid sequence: CASSQSRQRAFF.

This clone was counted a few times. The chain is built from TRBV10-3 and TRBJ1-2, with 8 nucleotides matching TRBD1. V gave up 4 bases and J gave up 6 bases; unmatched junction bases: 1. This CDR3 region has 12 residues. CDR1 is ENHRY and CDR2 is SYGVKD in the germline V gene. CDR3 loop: CAISGDRNGYTF. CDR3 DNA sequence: TGTGCCATCAGTGGGGACAGGAATGGCTACACCTTC.